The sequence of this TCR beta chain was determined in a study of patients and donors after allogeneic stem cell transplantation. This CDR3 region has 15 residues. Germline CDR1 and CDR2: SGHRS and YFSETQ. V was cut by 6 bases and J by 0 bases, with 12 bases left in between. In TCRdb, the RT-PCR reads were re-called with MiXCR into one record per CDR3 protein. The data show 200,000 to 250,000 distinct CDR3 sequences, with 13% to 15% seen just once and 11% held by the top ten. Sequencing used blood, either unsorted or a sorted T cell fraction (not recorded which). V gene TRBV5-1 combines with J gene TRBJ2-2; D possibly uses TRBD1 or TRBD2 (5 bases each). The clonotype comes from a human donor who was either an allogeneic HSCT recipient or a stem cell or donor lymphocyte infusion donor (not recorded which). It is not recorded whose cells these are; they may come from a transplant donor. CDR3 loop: CASKIWGTNTGELFF. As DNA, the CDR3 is TGCGCCAGCAAAATCTGGGGGACGAACACCGGGGAGCTGTTTTTT.